This passage covers 14 T cell receptor beta chains from one sample sequenced in a study of CD8+CD57+ T cells in acquired aplastic anemia (dated by TCRdb to the late 2010s). Sequencer: Illumina HiSeq 2000. Genomic DNA served as template for TCR beta VDJ combination and CDR3 sequence profiling. The public reads were reprocessed in TCRdb via fastp at Q25 and MiXCR, keeping in-frame beta chains. Records with the same CDR3 protein are collapsed into one entry carrying the most frequent genes and DNA. Here the sample has 100,000 to 150,000 distinct CDR3 sequences; 48% occur a single time. The ten largest clones take up roughly 2.5% of the sample. The sequenced material came from sorted CD4+, CD8+, or CD8+CD57+ T cells (not recorded which) from PBMCs. The receptors here all came from a human donor in good health, serving as a control.

The genes are TRBV12-3 or TRBV12-4 and TRBJ2-7, with 7 bases identical to TRBD1. This CDR3 comprises 12 residues. The J segment lost 9 bases and the V segment lost 5 bases, leaving 7 bases of the junction unmatched. CDR3 residues: CASSAGTVGQYF. For the CDR3, the DNA is TGTGCCAGCAGTGCCGGGACAGTCGGGCAGTACTTC.

As concerns this clonotype: Just one base apart from a much larger clone, this may be a read error. As DNA, the CDR3 is TGCGCCAGCAGCCAAGAATTCAGGGGGCAGGATGAGCAGTCCTTC. Translating it yields CASSQEFRGQDEQSF. The chain carries TRBV4-3 and TRBJ2-1; TRBD1 matches 8 bases. The CDR3 loop spans 15 amino acids. Per germline, CDR1 LGHNA and CDR2 YSLEER.

Notes on this clonotype: The final CDR3 position lacks the conserved phenylalanine or tryptophan, pointing to a likely read error. It is unclear where the CDR3 begins or ends on the DNA, so no DNA is shown, and the CDR3 is as TCRdb lists it. The rearrangement joins TRBV7-9 to TRBJ1-1; the table assigns TRBD1, which was not confirmed against the DNA. CDR1 SEHNR and CDR2 FQNEAQ come from the germline V gene (reference sequence). The CDR3 adds up to 11 amino acids, both ends counted. The CDR3 sequence: CASSWGREAYS.

This clonotype was picked up many times. The V and J genes are TRBV12-3 or TRBV12-4 and TRBJ1-5; 8 bases map to TRBD1. The CDR3 loop spans 14 amino acids. The junction had 4 bases not matched to a gene; V was cut back by 5 bases and J by 4 bases. The CDR3 nucleotides read TGTGCCAGCAGTGTGACAGGGGATAATCAGCCCCAGCATTTT. It specifies CASSVTGDNQPQHF.

The rearrangement joins TRBV7-2 to TRBJ2-3; 13 nucleotides match TRBD2. Germline CDR1 SGHTA, CDR2 FQGNSA. V was pared by 2 bases and J by 10 bases, with 6 bases of the junction left unmatched. The CDR3 sequence is 15 residues long. CDR3: CASSLSGLAGLSQYF. The DNA for the CDR3 is TGTGCCAGCAGCTTATCGGGACTAGCGGGGTTATCGCAGTATTTT.

About this clonotype itself: A much more abundant neighbour one base away suggests this may be a read error. The chain couples TRBV10-3 to TRBJ1-2; 8 bases are a match to TRBD1. V dropped 5 bases and J dropped 7; count of bases not matched to a gene: 12. The germline gives CDR1 ENHRY, CDR2 SYGVKD. The CDR3 covers 15 residues. This CDR3 reads CAISPRSRGLSGYTF. The CDR3 DNA reads TGTGCCATCAGTCCGAGAAGCAGGGGGCTTAGTGGCTACACCTTC.

The chain links TRBV5-4 to TRBJ2-3; unclear D gene. From germline, CDR1 is SGHNT and CDR2 YYREEE (reference sequence). This CDR3 spans 14 amino acids. The ends were cut back, 0 bases at V and 5 bases at J, with 10 bases in the middle. This CDR3 reads CASSLEISEDTQYF. Here the CDR3 DNA reads TGTGCCAGCAGCTTGGAGATCTCCGAAGATACGCAGTATTTT. The full variable domain, its missing parts supplied by reference TRBV5-4 and TRBJ2-3, is ETGVTQSPTHLIKTRGQQVTLRCSSQSGHNTVSWYQQALGQGPQFIFQYYREEENGRGNFPPRFSGLQFPNYSSELNVNALELDDSALYLCASSLEISEDTQYFGPGTRLTVL.

At least ten counts were recorded for this clonotype. The chain uses TRBV5-8 and TRBJ1-1; 7 bases map to TRBD1. The CDR3 loop spans 13 amino acids. Unmatched junction bases numbered 11, after V lost 2 bases and J lost 13 bases. Germline CDR1 is SGHTS and CDR2 is YDEGEE. The CDR3 DNA follows: TGTGCCAGCAGCTTTGACAGGGTACACGTACATTTCTTT. This translates into CASSFDRVHVHFF. Complete variable domain (other parts from reference TRBV5-8 and TRBJ1-1): EAGVTQSPTHLIKTRGQQATLRCSPISGHTSVYWYQQALGLGLQFLLWYDEGEERNRGNFPPRFSGRQFPNYSSELNVNALELEDSALYLCASSFDRVHVHFFGQGTRLTVV.

The chain links TRBV25-1 to TRBJ1-3; TRBD1 agrees at 9 bases. The germline V gene has CDR1 MGHDK and CDR2 SYGVNS. With 5 bases clipped from V and 3 bases from J, the junction kept 8 bases outside the gene matches. The CDR3 consists of 16 residues. DNA of the CDR3: TGTGCCAGCAGTTCAAGGGACAGGGACGTTGGAAACACCATATATTTT. Translation gives CASSSRDRDVGNTIYF.

The chain combines TRBV2 with TRBJ1-5, with TRBD1 as a possible D gene (6 bases). This CDR3 region has 15 residues. Germline-derived CDR1 and CDR2 are SNHLY and FYNNEI. Trimming shortened V by 11 bases and J by 2 bases, and 19 bases separated the two germline ends. CDR3: CACRTGGQGNQPQHF. Written as DNA, the CDR3 is TGTGCCTGCCGCACGGGGGGGCAGGGCAATCAGCCCCAGCATTTT.

This clonotype was detected ten times or more. The rearrangement uses TRBV19 and TRBJ1-5, with D tentatively TRBD1 (5 bases). This CDR3 is built from 15 residues. Trimming stripped 6 bases from V and 5 bases from J, with 17 bases between. CDR1 and CDR2 (germline): LNHDA, SQIVND (reference sequence). The CDR3 spells CASRSGQGRHQPQHF. The CDR3, as DNA: TGTGCCAGTAGGTCGGGGCAGGGACGGCATCAGCCCCAGCATTTT.

Notes on this clonotype: This is likely a read error, given that the CDR3 carries no conserved phenylalanine or tryptophan at its end. This rearrangement joins TRBV7-2 to TRBJ2-3; 8 nucleotides align to TRBD2. This CDR3 has 15 residues. J lost 6 bases, V lost 3 bases, and 8 bases had no gene match. Germline V CDR1 and CDR2: SGHTA, FQGNSA. The CDR3: CASSLAAGGTDTQYL. The CDR3 coding sequence is TGTGCCAGCAGCTTGGCGGCGGGGGGAACGGATACGCAGTATCTT.

The gene calls are TRBV2 and TRBJ1-6; D ambiguous. Deletions cut 3 bases from V and 14 bases from J, with 14 bases between. CDR3 size: 13 residues. The germline V gene encodes CDR1 SNHLY and CDR2 FYNNEI. The CDR3 reads CASSDQYLLALHF. CDR3 DNA sequence: TGTGCCAGCAGTGACCAATACCTTTTGGCCCTCCACTTT.

V and J are TRBV11-2 and TRBJ1-6; a weak D match, TRBD1 (5 bases). This CDR3 comprises 16 residues. Germline CDR1 reads SGHAT; CDR2 reads FQNNGV. V was trimmed by 4 bases and J by 7 bases, leaving 17 bases between them. The CDR3 sequence: CASSYRRGGPNSPLHF. CDR3 sequence (DNA): TGTGCCAGCAGCTACCGACGCGGGGGTCCCAATTCACCCCTCCACTTT.